This is a list of T cell receptor beta chains from one sample in a study of cytomegalovirus exposure and HLA in healthy donors. Method: immunoSEQ multiplex PCR; TCRdb's copy keeps in-frame clones and lacks some. The data contain approximately 88,000 clones, around three quarters of them singletons. Sequenced input: PBMCs. The receptors come from a male donor in good health and CMV-seronegative. CDR3s leave out the opening cysteine and the closing phenylalanine or tryptophan. The D gene is left open where the match is weak.

D: .; V: TRBV7-9; CDR3: ASSLGGRRGQPQH
D: .; V: TRBV9; CDR3: ASSVAGSQETQY
D: .; V: TRBV2; CDR3: ASSEYEAAPQY
D: .; V: TRBV29-1; CDR3: SVGPGGTGELF
D: .; V: TRBV28; CDR3: ASSLHPNSGVPYEQY
D: .; V: TRBV19; CDR3: ASRRAQNTEAF
D: .; V: TRBV4-1; CDR3: ASSQFSTGKGAF
D: TRBD2; V: TRBV2; CDR3: ASMRRTSGGSTDTQY
D: .; V: TRBV5-1; CDR3: ASSSPSQETQY
D: TRBD1; V: TRBV28; CDR3: ASTPGDRVSYEQY
D: TRBD1; V: TRBV18; CDR3: ASSPSGQGGGYT
D: .; V: TRBV4-3; CDR3: ASSQDRSYEQY
D: .; V: TRBV6-1; CDR3: ASSEAARVGNTIY
D: .; V: TRBV6-1; CDR3: ASSVLRAEQY
D: TRBD1; V: TRBV10-3; CDR3: AISVPGGSNYGYT
D: .; V: TRBV7-2; CDR3: ASSPYNQPQH
D: .; V: TRBV5-6; CDR3: ASSLTYGSTEAF
D: .; V: TRBV27; CDR3: ASSQGLSANYGYT
D: .; V: TRBV14; CDR3: AGSPLKRGNYGYT
D: .; V: TRBV15; CDR3: ATSRENLAGPATNEKLF
D: .; V: TRBV7-2; CDR3: ASSSSPTYEQY
D: .; V: TRBV5-1; CDR3: ASSSGQYTEAF
D: TRBD1; V: TRBV9; CDR3: ASSAQGASEAF
D: .; V: TRBV28; CDR3: ASIQTGQNTEAF
D: .; V: TRBV7-8; CDR3: ASSLAALVLFTPEAF
D: .; V: TRBV5-1; CDR3: ASSLAQSYNEQF
D: .; V: TRBV19; CDR3: ASSTSDGGYNEQF
D: TRBD2; V: TRBV5-8; CDR3: ASSLGTSGRGYEQY
D: TRBD1; V: TRBV5-6; CDR3: ASSYDRAHGYT
D: TRBD1; V: TRBV11-1; CDR3: ASSLDRAHGYT
D: .; V: TRBV11-3; CDR3: ASSFSRGTEAF